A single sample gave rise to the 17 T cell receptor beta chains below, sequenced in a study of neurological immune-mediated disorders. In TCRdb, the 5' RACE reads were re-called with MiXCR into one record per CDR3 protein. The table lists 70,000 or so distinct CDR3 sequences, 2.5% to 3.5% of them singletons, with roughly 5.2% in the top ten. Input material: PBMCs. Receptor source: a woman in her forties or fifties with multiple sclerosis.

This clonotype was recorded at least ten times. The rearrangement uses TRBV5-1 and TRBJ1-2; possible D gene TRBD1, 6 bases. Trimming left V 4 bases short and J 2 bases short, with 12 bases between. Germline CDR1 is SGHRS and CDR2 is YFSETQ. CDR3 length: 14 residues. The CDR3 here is CASSPGQPNYGYTF. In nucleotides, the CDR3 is TGCGCCAGCAGCCCCGGACAGCCCAACTATGGCTACACCTTC.

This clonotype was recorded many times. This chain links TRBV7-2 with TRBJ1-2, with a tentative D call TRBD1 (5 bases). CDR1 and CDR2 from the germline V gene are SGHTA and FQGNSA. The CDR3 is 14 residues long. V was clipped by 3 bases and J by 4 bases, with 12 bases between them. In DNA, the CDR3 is TGTGCCAGCAGCTTGGGACTTGCGGGCTATGGCTACACCTTC. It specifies CASSLGLAGYGYTF.

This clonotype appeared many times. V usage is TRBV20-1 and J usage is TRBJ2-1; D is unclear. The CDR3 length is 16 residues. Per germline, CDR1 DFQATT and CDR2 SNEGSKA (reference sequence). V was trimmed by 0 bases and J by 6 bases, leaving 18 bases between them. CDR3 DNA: TGCAGTGCTAGAGATCTGAGGACCTCAGACCTCAATGAGCAGTTCTTC. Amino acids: CSARDLRTSDLNEQFF.

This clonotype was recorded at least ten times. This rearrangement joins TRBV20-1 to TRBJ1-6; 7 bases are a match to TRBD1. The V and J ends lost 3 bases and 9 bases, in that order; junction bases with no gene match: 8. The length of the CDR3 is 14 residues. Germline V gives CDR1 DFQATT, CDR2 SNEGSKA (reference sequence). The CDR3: CSASCDRVFSPLHF. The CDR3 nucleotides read TGCAGTGCTAGTTGCGACAGGGTTTTTTCACCCCTCCACTTT.

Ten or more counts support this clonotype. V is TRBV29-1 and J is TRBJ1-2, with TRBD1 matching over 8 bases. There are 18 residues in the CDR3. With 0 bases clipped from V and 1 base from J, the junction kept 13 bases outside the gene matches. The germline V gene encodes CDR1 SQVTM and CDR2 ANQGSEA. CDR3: CSVEDRAGGVGINYGYTF. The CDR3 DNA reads TGCAGCGTTGAAGATCGAGCAGGGGGCGTAGGGATTAACTATGGCTACACCTTC.

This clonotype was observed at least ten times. CDR3 DNA: TGTGCCAGCAGCTCGTCAGGTGCAGGGTGGAACACTGAAGCTTTCTTT. Its translation: CASSSSGAGWNTEAFF. V and J are TRBV7-9 and TRBJ1-1; the D gene is possibly TRBD1 (5 bases). V dropped 4 bases and J dropped 1 base, with 16 bases sitting between them. There are 16 residues in the CDR3. Germline values: CDR1 SEHNR, CDR2 FQNEAQ (reference sequence).

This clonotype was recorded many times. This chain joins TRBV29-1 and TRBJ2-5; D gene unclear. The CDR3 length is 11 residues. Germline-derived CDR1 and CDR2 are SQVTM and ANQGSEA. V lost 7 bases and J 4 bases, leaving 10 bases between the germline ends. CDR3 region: CSAIYTETQYF. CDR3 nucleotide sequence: TGCAGCGCCATATACACAGAGACCCAGTACTTC.

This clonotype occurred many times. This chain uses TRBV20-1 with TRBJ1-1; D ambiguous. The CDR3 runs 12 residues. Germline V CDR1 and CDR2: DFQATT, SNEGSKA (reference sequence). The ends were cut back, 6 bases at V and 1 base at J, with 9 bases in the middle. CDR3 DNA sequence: TGCAGTGCCCCCCCTACGAACACTGAAGCTTTCTTT. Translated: CSAPPTNTEAFF.

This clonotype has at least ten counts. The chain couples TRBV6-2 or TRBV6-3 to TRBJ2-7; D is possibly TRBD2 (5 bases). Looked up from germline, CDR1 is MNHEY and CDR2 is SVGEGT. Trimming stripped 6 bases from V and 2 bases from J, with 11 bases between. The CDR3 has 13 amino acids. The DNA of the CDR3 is TGTGCCAGCAGCTACGGGCGGGCCTACGAGCAGTACGTC. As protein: CASSYGRAYEQYV.

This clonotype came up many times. This CDR3 reads CASSLDLGGAADTQYF. DNA of the CDR3: TGTGCCAGCAGCTTAGATCTGGGAGGGGCCGCAGATACGCAGTATTTT. The chain recombines TRBV7-2 with TRBJ2-3; 7 bases are a match to TRBD2. Germline V lookup: CDR1 SGHTA, CDR2 FQGNSA. The CDR3 loop spans 16 amino acids. The V segment lost 1 base and the J segment 4 bases; nucleotides outside the gene matches: 8.

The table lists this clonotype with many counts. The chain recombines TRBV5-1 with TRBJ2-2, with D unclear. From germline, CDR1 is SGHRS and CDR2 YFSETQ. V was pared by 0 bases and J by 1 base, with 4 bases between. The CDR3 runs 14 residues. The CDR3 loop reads CASSLAGNTGELFF. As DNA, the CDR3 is TGCGCCAGCAGCTTGGCGGGGAACACCGGGGAGCTGTTTTTT. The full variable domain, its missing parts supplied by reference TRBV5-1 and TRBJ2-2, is KAGVTQTPRYLIKTRGQQVTLSCSPISGHRSVSWYQQTPGQGLQFLFEYFSETQRNKGNFPGRFSGRQFSNSRSEMNVSTLELGDSALYLCASSLAGNTGELFFGEGSRLTVL.

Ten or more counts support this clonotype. In nucleotides, the CDR3 is TGTGCCAGCTCACCGGAGGGAGCGCGAGCTTTCTTT. Amino acid sequence: CASSPEGARAFF. The gene calls are TRBV18 and TRBJ1-1, with D hard to call. Trimming shortened V by 3 bases and J by 10 bases, and 12 bases separated the two germline ends. The CDR3 runs 12 residues. Germline V gene data show CDR1 as KGHSH and CDR2 as LQKENI.

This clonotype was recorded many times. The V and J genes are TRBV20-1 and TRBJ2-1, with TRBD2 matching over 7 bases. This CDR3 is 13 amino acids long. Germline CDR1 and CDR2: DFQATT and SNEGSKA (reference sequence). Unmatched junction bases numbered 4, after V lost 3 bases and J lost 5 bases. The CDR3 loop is CSASWRGNNEQFF. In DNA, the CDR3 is TGCAGTGCTAGTTGGCGGGGGAACAATGAGCAGTTCTTC.

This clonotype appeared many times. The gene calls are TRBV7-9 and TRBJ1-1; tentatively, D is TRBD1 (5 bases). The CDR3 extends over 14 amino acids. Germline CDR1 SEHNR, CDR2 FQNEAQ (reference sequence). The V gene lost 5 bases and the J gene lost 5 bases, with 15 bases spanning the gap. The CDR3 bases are TGTGCCAGCAGCAGAGGGACCGGGGGGACTGAAGCTTTCTTT. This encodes CASSRGTGGTEAFF.

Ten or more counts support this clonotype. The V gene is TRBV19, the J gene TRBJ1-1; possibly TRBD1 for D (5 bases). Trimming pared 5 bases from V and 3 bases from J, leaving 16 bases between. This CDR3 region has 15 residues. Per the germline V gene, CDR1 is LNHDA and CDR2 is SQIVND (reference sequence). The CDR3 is CASSLRAPTDTEAFF. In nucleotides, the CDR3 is TGTGCCAGTAGTCTCAGGGCCCCGACAGACACTGAAGCTTTCTTT. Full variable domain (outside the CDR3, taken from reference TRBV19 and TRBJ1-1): DGGITQSPKYLFRKEGQNVTLSCEQNLNHDAMYWYRQDPGQGLRLIYYSQIVNDFQKGDIAEGYSVSREKKESFPLTVTSAQKNPTAFYLCASSLRAPTDTEAFFGQGTRLTVV.

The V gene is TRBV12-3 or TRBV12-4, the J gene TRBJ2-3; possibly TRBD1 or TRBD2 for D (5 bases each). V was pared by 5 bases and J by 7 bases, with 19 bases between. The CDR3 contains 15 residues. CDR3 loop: CASSHGTTSMYTQYF. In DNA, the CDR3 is TGTGCCAGCAGTCACGGGACGACGAGTATGTATACGCAGTATTTT.

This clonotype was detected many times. The CDR3 DNA sequence: TGCGCCAGCAGCTTGGTGGTAGGGGGATCCTATGAGCAGTTCTTC. This gives the protein CASSLVVGGSYEQFF. This sequence joins TRBV5-1 and TRBJ2-1; D might be TRBD1 (6 bases). This CDR3 spans 15 amino acids. V lost 0 bases and J lost 8, with 15 bases in between. The germline CDR1 and CDR2 sequences are SGHRS and YFSETQ.